The 30 T cell receptor beta chains below were found in one sample sequenced in a study of blood T cell repertoires in COVID-19. Profiled with immunoSEQ multiplex PCR; TCRdb holds only in-frame clones, not every one. The sample yields 250,000 or so clones, 85% to 90% seen once. Sequences were obtained from PBMCs or T cells enriched from blood (not recorded which). The origin of the receptors is a woman aged 25 to 39 with acute COVID-19.

The chain is built from TRBV24-1 and TRBJ2-1; weak D call: TRBD2 (5 bases). V lost 4 bases and J lost 9, with 9 bases in between. The CDR3 has 12 residues. Germline assignment: CDR1 KGHDR and CDR2 SFDVKD. The CDR3 loop is CATSEGTSEQFF. CDR3 DNA: TGTGCCACCAGTGAAGGAACTAGTGAGCAGTTCTTC.

The gene calls are TRBV5-1 and TRBJ2-5, with 10 nucleotides matching TRBD1. CDR3 length: 14 residues. Germline CDR1 reads SGHRS; CDR2 reads YFSETQ. J lost 4 bases, V lost 4 bases, and 4 bases had no gene match. The CDR3 spells CASSPDRGTETQYF. For the CDR3, the DNA is TGCGCCAGCAGCCCGGACAGGGGGACAGAGACCCAGTACTTC.

The V call is TRBV25-1, the J call TRBJ2-4; perhaps TRBD2 as D (5 bases). The CDR3 is 14 amino acids. Germline V gene sequence: CDR1 MGHDK, CDR2 SYGVNS. The V gene lost 1 base and the J gene lost 5 bases, with 9 bases spanning the gap. Here the CDR3 reads CASSELGGENIQYF. For the CDR3, the DNA is TGTGCCAGCAGTGAATTAGGAGGTGAAAACATTCAGTACTTC.

This clone occurred a few times. The chain has TRBV7-9 and TRBJ1-6, with 8 positions matching TRBD1. Germline CDR1 SEHNR, CDR2 FQNEAQ (reference sequence). The CDR3 contains 15 residues. The V segment lost 4 bases and the J segment 9 bases; nucleotides outside the gene matches: 8. CDR3 loop: CASSSKTGASSPLHF. The CDR3 bases are TGTGCCAGCAGCTCGAAGACAGGGGCTAGTTCACCCCTCCACTTT.

The chain joins TRBV7-9 to TRBJ2-7, with TRBD2 identical over 15 bases. The CDR3 spans 16 residues. Germline V gene data show CDR1 as SEHNR and CDR2 as FQNEAQ (reference sequence). J lost 2 bases, V lost 5 bases, and 4 bases had no gene match. The CDR3: CASSPGLAGGPYEQYF. The CDR3, as DNA: TGTGCCAGCAGCCCGGGACTAGCGGGAGGTCCCTACGAGCAGTACTTC.

This chain connects TRBV4-1 to TRBJ2-3; D not resolved. Germline assignment: CDR1 MGHRA and CDR2 YSYEKL. V dropped 5 bases and J dropped 8 bases, with 8 bases sitting between them. CDR3 length: 11 amino acids. Here the CDR3 reads CASSSSGTQYF. CDR3 coding DNA: TGCGCCAGCAGCTCTTCCGGTACGCAGTATTTT.

The chain links TRBV18 to TRBJ1-5; 8 nucleotides agree with TRBD1. The germline CDR1 and CDR2 sequences are KGHSH and LQKENI. There are 16 residues in the CDR3. With V trimmed by 3 bases and J by 1 base, 5 bases remained unmatched. The CDR3 reads CASSPLGQGSNQPQHF. For the CDR3, the DNA is TGTGCCAGCTCACCTCTTGGACAGGGCAGCAATCAGCCCCAGCATTTT.

Ten or more counts support this clone. The chain is built from TRBV7-8 and TRBJ1-2; TRBD1 agrees at 8 bases. This CDR3 is built from 14 residues. The V gene's germline CDR1 is SGHVS and CDR2 FQNEAQ. V gave up 4 bases and J gave up 8 bases; unmatched junction bases: 9. The CDR3 DNA follows: TGTGCCAGCAGCTCCAGCAGGGGGCGGTCGGGCTACACCTTC. Residues: CASSSSRGRSGYTF.

The J gene is TRBJ1-6, the V gene TRBV14; 7 bases match TRBD1. This CDR3 has 16 residues. CDR1 and CDR2 (germline): SGHDN, FVKESK. V lost 3 bases to trimming and J lost 5 bases; unmatched junction nucleotides: 7. CDR3 amino acids: CASSQDRRPHNSPLHF. The CDR3 nucleotides read TGTGCCAGCAGCCAGGACAGGCGACCACATAATTCACCCCTCCACTTT. Drawing the rest from reference TRBV14 and TRBJ1-6, the complete variable domain is EAGVTQFPSHSVIEKGQTVTLRCDPISGHDNLYWYRRVMGKEIKFLLHFVKESKQDESGMPNNRFLAERTGGTYSTLKVQPAELEDSGVYFCASSQDRRPHNSPLHFGNGTRLTVT.

The chain carries TRBV5-4 and TRBJ2-3, with D perhaps matching TRBD1 (6 bases). Germline assignment: CDR1 SGHNT and CDR2 YYREEE (reference sequence). The CDR3 totals 12 residues. V lost 5 bases, J lost 4 bases, and 8 bases lay in between. Here the CDR3 reads CASSYRADTQYF. The DNA of the CDR3 is TGTGCCAGCAGTTACAGGGCAGATACGCAGTATTTT.

The rearrangement uses TRBV11-2 and TRBJ1-1; D is perhaps TRBD1 (6 bases). CDR1 and CDR2 from the germline V gene are SGHAT and FQNNGV. Trimming pared 1 base from V and 7 bases from J, leaving 7 bases between. This CDR3 is 12 amino acids long. As DNA, the CDR3 is TGTGCCAGCAGCTTAGGGGACATTGAAGCTTTCTTT. Translation: CASSLGDIEAFF.

This sequence joins TRBV3-1 (or the pseudogene TRBV3-2) and TRBJ1-1; D is unclear. Germline lookup yields CDR1 LGHDT and CDR2 YNNKEL (reference sequence). CDR3 length equals 16 residues. V was clipped by 4 bases and J by 2 bases, with 17 bases between them. In nucleotides, the CDR3 is TGTGCCAGCAGCCGCCGGAACGGCGCGGCTAACACTGAAGCTTTCTTT. Translating it yields CASSRRNGAANTEAFF.

This clone appeared a single time. The chain couples TRBV10-1 to TRBJ2-1, with 9 bases fitting TRBD2. The CDR3 consists of 14 residues. CDR1 is WNHNN and CDR2 is SYGVQD in the germline V gene (reference sequence). The J segment lost 7 bases and the V segment lost 3 bases, leaving 4 bases of the junction unmatched. CDR3 region: CASSDASGMNEQFF. DNA for the CDR3: TGCGCCAGCAGTGATGCTAGCGGGATGAATGAGCAGTTCTTC.

This chain uses TRBV28 with TRBJ2-7; TRBD2 matches at 14 bases. This CDR3 is 16 amino acids long. The V segment lost 7 bases and the J segment 6 bases; nucleotides outside the gene matches: 11. The germline CDR1 and CDR2 sequences are MDHEN and SYDVKM. The CDR3 DNA follows: TGTGCCAGCAACACGCTCGGGACTAGCGGGAGACGCGAGCAGTACTTC. Protein product: CASNTLGTSGRREQYF. Full variable domain (missing parts from reference TRBV28 and TRBJ2-7): DVKVTQSSRYLVKRTGEKVFLECVQDMDHENMFWYRQDPGLGLRLIYFSYDVKMKEKGDIPEGYSVSREKKERFSLILESASTNQTSMYLCASNTLGTSGRREQYFGPGTRLTVT.

The V gene is TRBV5-8, the J gene TRBJ1-4; D not certain. The ends were cut back, 4 bases at V and 0 bases at J, with 13 bases in the middle. Germline V gene data show CDR1 as SGHTS and CDR2 as YDEGEE. CDR3 length: 16 amino acids. The CDR3, as DNA: TGTGCCAGCAGCGGCGCGGCGCGGACAACTAATGAAAAACTGTTTTTT. It codes for CASSGAARTTNEKLFF.

CDR3 residues: CASWRGSGYTF. As DNA, the CDR3 is TGTGCCTCCTGGCGGGGTAGTGGCTACACCTTC. The chain recombines TRBV19 with TRBJ1-2, with unresolved D. Germline CDR1 is LNHDA and CDR2 is SQIVND (reference sequence). Trimming cost V 11 bases and J 7 bases, with 14 bases left between them. The CDR3 sequence is 11 residues long.

The rearrangement joins TRBV7-8 to TRBJ2-7; 7 nucleotides agree with TRBD1. The CDR3 covers 14 residues. V lost 5 bases and J lost 6; bases outside the gene matches: 10. Germline V lookup: CDR1 SGHVS, CDR2 FQNEAQ. CDR3 amino acids: CASSPEGGRGEQYF. The CDR3 nucleotides read TGTGCCAGCAGCCCGGAAGGGGGCCGGGGCGAGCAGTACTTC.

The chain joins TRBV5-4 to TRBJ2-1, with D maybe TRBD2 (6 bases). CDR3 length: 11 amino acids. Germline CDR1 is SGHNT and CDR2 is YYREEE (reference sequence). Trimming stripped 4 bases from V and 15 bases from J, with 14 bases between. CDR3 amino acids: CASSTRDLTFF. As DNA, the CDR3 is TGTGCCAGCAGCACGCGGGACCTTACGTTCTTC.

The J gene is TRBJ1-2, the V gene TRBV27; maybe TRBD1 (5 bases). The CDR3 consists of 14 residues. CDR1 and CDR2 (germline): MNHEY, SMNVEV (reference sequence). V gave up 5 bases and J gave up 4 bases, with 14 bases separating them. DNA for the CDR3: TGTGCCAGCAGTCCCCAAGTCGGGGGCTATGGCTACACCTTC. Protein product: CASSPQVGGYGYTF.

J is TRBJ2-1 and V is TRBV5-1, with 15 bases identical to TRBD2. Trimming took 5 bases from V and 3 from J; bases not matched to a gene: 9. The CDR3 covers 18 residues. Germline V CDR1 and CDR2: SGHRS, YFSETQ. The CDR3 region is CASSPTGLAGGNYNEQFF. CDR3 sequence (DNA): TGCGCCAGCAGTCCCACGGGACTAGCGGGAGGAAACTACAATGAGCAGTTCTTC.

The rearrangement uses TRBV6-6 and TRBJ1-4, with 7 bases aligning to TRBD1. The V segment lost 6 bases and the J segment 8 bases; nucleotides outside the gene matches: 9. Germline lookup yields CDR1 MNHNY and CDR2 SVGAGI (reference sequence). This CDR3 is 14 amino acids long. CDR3: CASRLTGDREKLFF. As DNA, the CDR3 is TGTGCCAGCAGGCTAACAGGGGATAGAGAAAAACTGTTTTTT.

The chain uses TRBV5-8 and TRBJ2-5, with 7 positions matching TRBD1. Per germline, CDR1 SGHTS and CDR2 YDEGEE. The V gene end was trimmed by 4 bases and the J gene end by 3 bases; junction bases not matched to a gene: 12. The CDR3 totals 16 residues. The CDR3 sequence is CASSVGGARWEETQYF. In DNA, the CDR3 is TGTGCCAGCAGCGTAGGGGGCGCCCGGTGGGAAGAGACCCAGTACTTC.

The CDR3 sequence: CASSLVGQLNSPLHF. The CDR3, as DNA: TGTGCCAGCAGCTTGGTAGGACAGTTGAATTCACCCCTCCACTTT. V gene TRBV5-4 combines with J gene TRBJ1-6; D possibly corresponds to TRBD1 (6 bases). CDR1 and CDR2 from the germline V gene are SGHNT and YYREEE (reference sequence). The V end lost 0 bases, the J end lost 7 bases, and 11 bases lay between the germline ends. The CDR3 loop spans 15 amino acids.

Regarding this clone: This CDR3 is also generated by other DNA sequences in the sample. The chain carries TRBV5-1 and TRBJ2-5; D ambiguous. There are 12 residues in the CDR3. Per the germline V gene, CDR1 is SGHRS and CDR2 is YFSETQ. The ends were cut back, 5 bases at V and 1 base at J, with 6 bases in the middle. The CDR3 is CASSRGQETQYF. CDR3 nucleotides: TGCGCCAGCAGTAGAGGCCAAGAGACCCAGTACTTC.

The CDR3 DNA is TGTGCCAGCAGGCCACGGACAGTCACCGGGGAGCTGTTTTTT. Its protein product is CASRPRTVTGELFF. The chain couples TRBV7-2 to TRBJ2-2; possible D gene TRBD1, 6 bases. The CDR3 loop spans 14 amino acids. The V end was cut by 6 bases, the J end by 4 bases, with 12 bases between. CDR1 SGHTA and CDR2 FQGNSA come from the germline V gene.

This chain joins TRBV6-1 and TRBJ1-3; tentative D call: TRBD1 (6 bases). The CDR3 is 17 residues long. V dropped 2 bases and J dropped 0 bases, with 14 bases sitting between them. CDR1 and CDR2 (germline): MNHNS, SASEGT. This CDR3 is CASSELAGALSGNTIYF. The CDR3 bases are TGTGCCAGCAGTGAATTGGCAGGGGCCCTCTCTGGAAACACCATATATTTT.

The chain uses TRBV10-2 and TRBJ2-1; 11 nucleotides match TRBD1. CDR1 is WSHSY and CDR2 is SAAADI in the germline V gene. The CDR3 loop spans 12 amino acids. The V segment lost 5 bases and the J segment 15 bases; nucleotides outside the gene matches: 6. CDR3 nucleotide sequence: TGCGCCAGCAGTCCGGACAGGGGGCGGGGGTTCTTC. Translating it yields CASSPDRGRGFF.

J is TRBJ2-3 and V is TRBV5-5, with 11 positions matching TRBD2. After removal of 2 bases from V and 5 bases from J, the junction contained 4 bases not matched to a gene. CDR3 length: 15 amino acids. Germline-derived CDR1 and CDR2 are SGHKS and YYEKEE (reference sequence). This chain's CDR3 is CASSFGLAGVDTQYF. In DNA form, the CDR3 reads TGTGCCAGCAGCTTCGGACTAGCGGGTGTAGATACGCAGTATTTT.

This clone is a singleton in its sample. The genes are TRBV27 and TRBJ2-7; 7 bases are shared with TRBD2. J lost 0 bases, V lost 1 base, and 9 bases had no gene match. Looked up from germline, CDR1 is MNHEY and CDR2 is SMNVEV (reference sequence). This CDR3 has 17 residues. The CDR3 here is CASSLFWGGSPSYEQYF. The DNA of the CDR3 is TGTGCCAGCAGTTTATTTTGGGGCGGGAGCCCCTCCTACGAGCAGTACTTC.

The chain couples TRBV18 to TRBJ1-3; unclear D gene. The V gene's germline CDR1 is KGHSH and CDR2 LQKENI. Trimming cost V 0 bases and J 5 bases, with 8 bases left between them. CDR3 length: 14 amino acids. The DNA for the CDR3 is TGTGCCAGCTCACCACCCGGGGATAGAAACACCATATATTTT. Amino acid sequence: CASSPPGDRNTIYF.